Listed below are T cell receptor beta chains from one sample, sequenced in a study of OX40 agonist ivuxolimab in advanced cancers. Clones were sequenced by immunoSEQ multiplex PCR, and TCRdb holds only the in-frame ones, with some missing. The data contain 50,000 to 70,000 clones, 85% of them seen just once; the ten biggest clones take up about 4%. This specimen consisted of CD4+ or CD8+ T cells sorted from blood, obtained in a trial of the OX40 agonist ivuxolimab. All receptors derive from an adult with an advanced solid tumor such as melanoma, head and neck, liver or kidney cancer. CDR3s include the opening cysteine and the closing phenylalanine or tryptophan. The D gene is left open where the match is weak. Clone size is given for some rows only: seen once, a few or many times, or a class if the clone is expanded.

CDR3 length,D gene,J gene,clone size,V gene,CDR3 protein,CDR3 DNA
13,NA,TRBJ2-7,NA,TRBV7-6,CASSLGWANEQYF,TGTGCCAGCAGCTTAGGGTGGGCAAACGAGCAGTACTTC
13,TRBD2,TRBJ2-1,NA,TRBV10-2,CASGGEWGNEQFF,TGCGCCAGCGGGGGGGAGTGGGGCAATGAGCAGTTCTTC
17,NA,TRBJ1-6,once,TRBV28,CASSRVSLGAYNSPLHF,TGTGCCAGCAGCCGGGTCTCCCTAGGGGCCTATAATTCACCCCTCCACTTT
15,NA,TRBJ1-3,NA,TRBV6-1,CASSESGSSGNTIYF,TGTGCCAGCAGTGAATCCGGAAGCTCTGGAAACACCATATATTTT
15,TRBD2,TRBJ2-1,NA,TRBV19,CASSLAGDGAFEQFF,TGTGCCAGTAGCCTAGCGGGAGATGGAGCTTTTGAGCAGTTCTTC
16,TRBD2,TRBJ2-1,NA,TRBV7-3,CASSPRASGLYNEQFF,TGTGCCAGCAGCCCTAGGGCTAGCGGTCTCTACAATGAGCAGTTCTTC
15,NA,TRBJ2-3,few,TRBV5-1,CASSLEASNSDTQYF,TGCGCCAGCAGCTTGGAGGCTAGCAATTCAGATACGCAGTATTTT
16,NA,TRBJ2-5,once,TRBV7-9,CASSLGPMGPKETQYF,TGTGCCAGCAGCCTAGGACCAATGGGCCCTAAAGAGACCCAGTACTTC
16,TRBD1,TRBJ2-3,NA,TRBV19,CASSVKTGFSTDTQYF,TGTGCCAGTAGTGTAAAGACAGGGTTTAGCACAGATACGCAGTATTTT
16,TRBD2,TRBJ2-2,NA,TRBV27,CASVAQVAGGAGELFF,TGTGCCAGCGTCGCTCAGGTAGCGGGAGGCGCCGGGGAGCTGTTTTTT
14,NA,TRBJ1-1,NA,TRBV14,CASSQFNRGTEAFF,TGTGCCAGCAGCCAATTTAACCGCGGGACTGAAGCTTTCTTT
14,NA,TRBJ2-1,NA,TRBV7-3,CASSLVGGDNEQFF,TGTGCCAGCAGCTTAGTAGGGGGTGACAATGAGCAGTTCTTC
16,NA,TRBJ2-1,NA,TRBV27,CASSSGLFLRNNEQFF,TGTGCCAGCAGTTCCGGACTATTTCTCCGAAACAATGAGCAGTTCTTC
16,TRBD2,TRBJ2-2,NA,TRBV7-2,CASSLGLAGRNGELFF,TGTGCCAGCAGCTTGGGACTAGCGGGACGTAACGGGGAGCTGTTTTTT
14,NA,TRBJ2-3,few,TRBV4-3,CASSQDRATDTQYF,TGCGCCAGCAGCCAAGATAGAGCGACAGATACGCAGTATTTT
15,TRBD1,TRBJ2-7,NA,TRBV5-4,CASSFGPGQGYEQYF,TGTGCCAGCAGCTTTGGCCCCGGACAGGGGTACGAGCAGTACTTC
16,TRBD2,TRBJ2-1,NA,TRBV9,CASSRTGGVRYNEQFF,TGTGCCAGCAGCCGAACCGGGGGGGTAAGGTACAATGAGCAGTTCTTC
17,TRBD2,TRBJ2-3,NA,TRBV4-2,CASSPSEGGRDGDTQYF,TGTGCCAGCAGCCCGTCTGAAGGCGGGAGGGATGGAGATACGCAGTATTTT
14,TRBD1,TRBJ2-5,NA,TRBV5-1,CASSLTGYQETQYF,TGCGCCAGCAGCCTGACAGGGTACCAAGAGACCCAGTACTTC
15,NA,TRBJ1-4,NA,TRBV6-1,CASSEGTLRDEKLFF,TGTGCCAGCAGTGAAGGGACTCTCCGTGATGAAAAACTGTTTTTT
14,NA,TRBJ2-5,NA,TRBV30,CAWSDTGTQETQYF,TGTGCCTGGAGTGATACAGGGACTCAAGAGACCCAGTACTTC
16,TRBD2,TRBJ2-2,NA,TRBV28,CASSASSGRSFGELFF,TGTGCCAGCAGTGCCTCTAGCGGGAGGTCGTTCGGGGAGCTGTTTTTT
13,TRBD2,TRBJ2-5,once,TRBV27,CASREVGGETQYF,TGTGCCAGCCGGGAGGTGGGAGGGGAGACCCAGTACTTC
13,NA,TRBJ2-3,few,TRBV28,CASSFSLADTQYF,TGTGCCAGCAGTTTTTCTTTGGCAGATACGCAGTATTTT
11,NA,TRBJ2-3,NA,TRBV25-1,CASTDRDTQYF,TGTGCCAGCACCGACCGAGATACGCAGTATTTT
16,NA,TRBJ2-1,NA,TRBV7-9,CASSPFGEHSYNEQFF,TGTGCCAGCAGCCCCTTTGGGGAGCACTCCTACAATGAGCAGTTCTTC
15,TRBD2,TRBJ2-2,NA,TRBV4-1,CASSLLTSGSGELFF,TGCGCCAGCAGCCTCTTGACTAGCGGGTCCGGGGAGCTGTTTTTT
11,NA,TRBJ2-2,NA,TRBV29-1,CSVDSGGELFF,TGCAGCGTTGATAGCGGCGGGGAGCTGTTTTTT
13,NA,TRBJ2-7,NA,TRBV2,CASGEDSSYEQYF,TGTGCCAGCGGGGAGGACAGTTCCTACGAGCAGTACTTC
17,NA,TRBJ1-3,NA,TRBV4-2,CASSPVWGARSGNTIYF,TGTGCCAGCAGCCCCGTTTGGGGGGCACGCTCTGGAAACACCATATATTTT
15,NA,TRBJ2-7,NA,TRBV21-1,CASSKGGAGVYEQYF,TGTGCCAGCAGCAAAGGAGGAGCGGGAGTTTACGAGCAGTACTTC
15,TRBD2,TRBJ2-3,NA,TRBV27,CASSTSGSVLDTQYF,TGTGCCAGCAGCACTAGCGGGAGTGTTTTGGATACGCAGTATTTT
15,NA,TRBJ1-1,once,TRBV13,CASSLGRGRFTEAFF,TGTGCCAGCAGCTTAGGCCGGGGGCGATTTACTGAAGCTTTCTTT
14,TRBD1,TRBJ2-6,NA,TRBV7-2,CASHRGSGANVLTF,TGTGCCAGCCACAGGGGTTCTGGGGCCAACGTCCTGACTTTC
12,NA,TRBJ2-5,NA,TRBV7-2,CASSEARETQYF,TGTGCCAGCAGCGAGGCCCGAGAGACCCAGTACTTC
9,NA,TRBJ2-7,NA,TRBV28,CASTPDLHF,TGTGCCAGCACCCCAGACCTCCACTTC
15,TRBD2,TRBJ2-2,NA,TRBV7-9,CASSMTSENTGELFF,TGTGCCAGCAGCATGACTAGCGAGAACACCGGGGAGCTGTTTTTT
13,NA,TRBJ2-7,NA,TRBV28,CASSPSPAYEQYF,TGTGCCAGCAGCCCATCTCCCGCCTACGAGCAGTACTTC
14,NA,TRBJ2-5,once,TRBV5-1,CASSLYARQETQYF,TGCGCCAGCAGCTTGTATGCAAGACAAGAGACCCAGTACTTC
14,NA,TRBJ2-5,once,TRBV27,CASSFRVGQETQYF,TGTGCCAGCAGTTTCCGGGTAGGCCAAGAGACCCAGTACTTC
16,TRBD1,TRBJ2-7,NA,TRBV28,CASSLNLWDRSYEQYF,TGTGCCAGCAGTTTAAATCTCTGGGACAGGTCCTACGAGCAGTACTTC
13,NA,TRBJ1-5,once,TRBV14,CASSPAGGGPQHF,TGTGCCAGCAGCCCAGCCGGCGGGGGGCCCCAGCATTTT
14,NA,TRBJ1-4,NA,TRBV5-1,CASRDGASNEKLFF,TGCGCCAGCAGGGATGGGGCGAGTAATGAAAAACTGTTTTTT
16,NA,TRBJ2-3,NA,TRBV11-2,CASSLNRPGSTDTQYF,TGTGCCAGCAGCCTAAATCGCCCAGGGTCAACAGATACGCAGTATTTT
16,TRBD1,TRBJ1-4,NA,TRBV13,CASSSPRTGANEKLFF,TGTGCCAGCAGCTCACCCCGGACAGGGGCGAATGAAAAACTGTTTTTT
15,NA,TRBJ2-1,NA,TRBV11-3,CASSLGLQYYNEQFF,TGTGCCAGCAGCTTAGGTCTCCAGTACTACAATGAGCAGTTCTTC
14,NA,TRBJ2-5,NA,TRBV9,CASSVAGGKETQYF,TGTGCCAGCAGCGTAGCTGGAGGGAAAGAGACCCAGTACTTC
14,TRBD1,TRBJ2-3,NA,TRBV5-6,CASSLRQGEDTQYF,TGTGCCAGCAGCTTGCGGCAGGGGGAGGATACGCAGTATTTT